One sample yielded the 12 T cell receptor beta chains listed below, sequenced in a study of response to subunit inactivated influenza vaccine. TCRdb reprocessed the RT-PCR reads with MiXCR, giving one entry per CDR3 protein. The table lists 500,000 or so distinct CDR3 sequences, about 15% of them singletons. The sample consisted of CD4+ T cells sorted from PBMCs, taken less than 30 months after vaccination. The receptor source for this set is a man between 50 and 69 years old who received an inactivated influenza vaccine.

The chain recombines TRBV5-1 with TRBJ1-1; 7 positions match TRBD1. This CDR3 is built from 14 residues. Trimming removed 5 bases from V and 1 base from J; junction bases left unmatched: 5. Germline V gene sequence: CDR1 SGHRS, CDR2 YFSETQ. DNA of the CDR3: TGCGCCAGCAGAAGGGACAGCAAGAACACTGAAGCTTTCTTT. It encodes CASRRDSKNTEAFF.

This clonotype was detected only a few times. The gene calls are TRBV11-2 and TRBJ2-1; 15 nucleotides agree with TRBD2. V gave up 1 base and J gave up 8 bases; unmatched junction bases: 3. This CDR3 spans 16 amino acids. Germline V gene lookup returns CDR1 SGHAT and CDR2 FQNNGV. CDR3 in DNA: TGTGCCAGCAGCTTAGCCAGGACTAGCGGGAGGGATGAGCAGTTCTTC. The encoded protein is CASSLARTSGRDEQFF.

This clonotype was seen a handful of times. The chain uses TRBV5-1 and TRBJ1-6; D remains ambiguous. V was pared by 5 bases and J by 0 bases, with 12 bases between. Germline-derived CDR1 and CDR2 are SGHRS and YFSETQ. The CDR3 spans 16 residues. The chain's CDR3 is CASSPGSTSYNSPLHF. CDR3 nucleotide sequence: TGCGCCAGCAGTCCCGGGTCCACCTCCTATAATTCACCCCTCCACTTT.

This chain links TRBV20-1 with TRBJ2-1; TRBD1 aligns across 9 bases. The length of the CDR3 is 14 residues. The J segment lost 3 bases and the V segment lost 4 bases, leaving 4 bases of the junction unmatched. Looked up from germline, CDR1 is DFQATT and CDR2 is SNEGSKA (reference sequence). CDR3 region: CSAKPGQGYNEQFF. The CDR3 DNA reads as TGCAGTGCTAAGCCGGGACAGGGCTACAATGAGCAGTTCTTC.

This clonotype has just a few counts. The CDR3 DNA reads as TGTGCCAGCAGCTTATCAGAACCCGGGGAGCTGTTTTTT. Encoded protein: CASSLSEPGELFF. The rearrangement uses TRBV7-9 and TRBJ2-2; no reliable D call. The CDR3 runs 13 residues. Trimming removed 2 bases at V and 6 bases at J, with 7 bases between. Germline CDR1 is SEHNR and CDR2 is FQNEAQ (reference sequence).

This clonotype has just a few counts. V and J are TRBV5-1 and TRBJ2-3; TRBD1 matches at 11 bases. The CDR3 is 16 amino acids. The germline V gene has CDR1 SGHRS and CDR2 YFSETQ. After removal of 0 bases from V and 5 bases from J, the junction contained 5 bases not matched to a gene. The CDR3 sequence is CASSLVPDRGRDTQYF. The CDR3 DNA reads as TGCGCCAGCAGCTTGGTACCGGACAGGGGGCGAGATACGCAGTATTTT. Complete variable domain (other parts from reference TRBV5-1 and TRBJ2-3): KAGVTQTPRYLIKTRGQQVTLSCSPISGHRSVSWYQQTPGQGLQFLFEYFSETQRNKGNFPGRFSGRQFSNSRSEMNVSTLELGDSALYLCASSLVPDRGRDTQYFGPGTRLTVL.

This clonotype was counted many times. The genes are TRBV4-2 and TRBJ2-3; D call uncertain. Germline V lookup: CDR1 LGHNA, CDR2 YNFKEQ. V was trimmed by 5 bases and J by 1 base, leaving 4 bases between them. This CDR3 region has 12 residues. The CDR3 DNA is TGTGCCAGCAGCTCCCGCACAGATACGCAGTATTTT. It yields the protein CASSSRTDTQYF.

V is TRBV28 and J is TRBJ1-1; 11 nucleotides agree with TRBD1. The V segment lost 4 bases and the J segment 4 bases; nucleotides outside the gene matches: 11. CDR1 is MDHEN, CDR2 SYDVKM, per germline. The CDR3 has 17 amino acids. CDR3 loop: CASSSIFGDRGSTEAFF. The DNA for the CDR3 is TGTGCCAGCAGTTCCATTTTCGGGGACAGGGGGAGCACTGAAGCTTTCTTT.

This clonotype occurred a few times. The V and J genes are TRBV7-2 and TRBJ1-5; no definite D call. CDR1 and CDR2 from the germline V gene are SGHTA and FQGNSA. The CDR3 covers 14 residues. Trimming removed 0 bases at V and 8 bases at J, with 11 bases between. CDR3 nucleotide sequence: TGTGCCAGCAGCTTAGCGTGGGGTCCCGAGCCCCAGCATTTT. It translates to CASSLAWGPEPQHF.

The V and J genes are TRBV6-5 and TRBJ2-1, with D perhaps assigned TRBD1 or TRBD2 (5 bases each). The germline V and J ends were trimmed by 6 bases and 6 bases, with 9 bases remaining between them. The CDR3 totals 12 residues. From germline, CDR1 is MNHEY and CDR2 SVGAGI. Written as DNA, the CDR3 is TGTGCCAGCAGGACGGGGCTCAATGAGCAGTTCTTC. Protein product: CASRTGLNEQFF.

This clonotype showed up many times. The J gene is TRBJ2-1, the V gene TRBV7-2, with 8 bases identical to TRBD2. Germline CDR1 reads SGHTA; CDR2 reads FQGNSA. The CDR3 length is 15 residues. Losses at the gene ends were 7 bases for V and 6 bases for J; bases not matched to a gene: 11. The CDR3 is CASTFTGTSTNEQFF. The DNA for the CDR3 is TGTGCCAGCACCTTTACCGGGACTAGTACCAATGAGCAGTTCTTC.

The table lists this clonotype with a few counts. This chain uses TRBV12-3 or TRBV12-4 with TRBJ1-5, with D unresolved. With 1 base removed from V and 3 bases from J, the gap between germline ends came to 10 bases. This CDR3 is built from 15 residues. CDR3 in DNA: TGTGCCAGCAGTTTAGGAACAGCTATCAATCAGCCCCAGCATTTT. This gives the protein CASSLGTAINQPQHF.